This T cell receptor (beta chain) was documented in a study of shared clonotypes between healthy human individuals. Notes on the study in general: Naive subsets generally had larger estimated richness than memory subsets. Represented diversity (both genetic and exposure-history) was limited by the small number of donors.

Remarks on this clone: Its cognate antigen is unknown.

This table comes from immunoSEQ multiplex PCR, and its TCRdb copy is limited to in-frame clones, with some not included. This table holds 800,000 or so clones, roughly 96% found once. Naive-designated CD8 cells lacked CD45RO, were positively enriched for CCR7, and omitted terminally differentiated effector memory CD45RA+ cells. The specimen was naive CD8+ T cells sorted from blood. The sequence was obtained from a man under 40 in good health.

The CDR3 loop reads CASSFSGREQFF. As DNA, the CDR3 is TGTGCCAGCAGCTTTTCAGGGCGTGAGCAGTTCTTC. The chain is built from TRBV7-9 and TRBJ2-1; weak D call: TRBD1 (5 bases). V was trimmed by 3 bases and J by 9 bases, leaving 9 bases between them. The germline V gene encodes CDR1 SEHNR and CDR2 FQNEAQ (reference sequence). The CDR3 length is 12 residues.